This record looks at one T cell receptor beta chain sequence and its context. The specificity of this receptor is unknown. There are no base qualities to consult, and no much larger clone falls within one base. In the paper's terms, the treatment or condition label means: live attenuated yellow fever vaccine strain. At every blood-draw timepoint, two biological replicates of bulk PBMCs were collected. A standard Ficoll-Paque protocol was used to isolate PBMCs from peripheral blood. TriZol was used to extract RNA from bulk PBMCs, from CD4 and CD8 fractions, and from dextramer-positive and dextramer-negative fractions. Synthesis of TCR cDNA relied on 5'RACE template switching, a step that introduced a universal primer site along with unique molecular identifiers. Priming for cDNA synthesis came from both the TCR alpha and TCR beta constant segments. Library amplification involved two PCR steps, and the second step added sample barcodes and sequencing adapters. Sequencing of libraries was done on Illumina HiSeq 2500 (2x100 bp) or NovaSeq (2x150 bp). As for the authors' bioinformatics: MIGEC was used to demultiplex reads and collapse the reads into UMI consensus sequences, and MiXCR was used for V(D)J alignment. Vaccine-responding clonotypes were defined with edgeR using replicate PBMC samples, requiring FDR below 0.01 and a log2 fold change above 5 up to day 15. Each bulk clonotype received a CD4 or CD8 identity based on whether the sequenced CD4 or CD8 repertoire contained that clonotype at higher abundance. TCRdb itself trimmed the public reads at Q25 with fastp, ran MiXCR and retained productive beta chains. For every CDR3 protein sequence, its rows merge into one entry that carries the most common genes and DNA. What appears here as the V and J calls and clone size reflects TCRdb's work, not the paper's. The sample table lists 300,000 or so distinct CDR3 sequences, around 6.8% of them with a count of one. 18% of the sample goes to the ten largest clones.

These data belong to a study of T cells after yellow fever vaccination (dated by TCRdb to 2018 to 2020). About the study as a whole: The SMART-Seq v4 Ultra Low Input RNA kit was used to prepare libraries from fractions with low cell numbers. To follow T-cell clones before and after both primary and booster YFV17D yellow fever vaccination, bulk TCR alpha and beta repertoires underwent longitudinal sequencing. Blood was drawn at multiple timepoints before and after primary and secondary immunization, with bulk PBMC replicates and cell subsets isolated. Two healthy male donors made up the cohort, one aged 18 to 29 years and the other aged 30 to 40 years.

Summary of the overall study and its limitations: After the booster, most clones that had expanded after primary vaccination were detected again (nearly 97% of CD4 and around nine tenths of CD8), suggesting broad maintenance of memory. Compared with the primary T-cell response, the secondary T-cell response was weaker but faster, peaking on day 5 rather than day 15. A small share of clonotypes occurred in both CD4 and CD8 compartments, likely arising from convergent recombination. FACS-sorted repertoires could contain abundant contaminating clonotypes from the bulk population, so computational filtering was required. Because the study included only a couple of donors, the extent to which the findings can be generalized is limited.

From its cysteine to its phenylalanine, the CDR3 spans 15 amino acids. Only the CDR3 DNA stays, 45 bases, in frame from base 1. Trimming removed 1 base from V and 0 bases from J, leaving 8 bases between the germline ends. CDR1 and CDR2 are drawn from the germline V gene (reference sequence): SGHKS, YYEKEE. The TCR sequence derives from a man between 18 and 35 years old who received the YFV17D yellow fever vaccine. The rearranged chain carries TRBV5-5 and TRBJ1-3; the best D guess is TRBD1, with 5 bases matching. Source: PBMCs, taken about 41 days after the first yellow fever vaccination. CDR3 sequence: CASSLFDSSGNTIYF. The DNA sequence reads TGTGCCAGCAGCTTGTTTGACAGCTCTGGAAACACCATATATTTT.